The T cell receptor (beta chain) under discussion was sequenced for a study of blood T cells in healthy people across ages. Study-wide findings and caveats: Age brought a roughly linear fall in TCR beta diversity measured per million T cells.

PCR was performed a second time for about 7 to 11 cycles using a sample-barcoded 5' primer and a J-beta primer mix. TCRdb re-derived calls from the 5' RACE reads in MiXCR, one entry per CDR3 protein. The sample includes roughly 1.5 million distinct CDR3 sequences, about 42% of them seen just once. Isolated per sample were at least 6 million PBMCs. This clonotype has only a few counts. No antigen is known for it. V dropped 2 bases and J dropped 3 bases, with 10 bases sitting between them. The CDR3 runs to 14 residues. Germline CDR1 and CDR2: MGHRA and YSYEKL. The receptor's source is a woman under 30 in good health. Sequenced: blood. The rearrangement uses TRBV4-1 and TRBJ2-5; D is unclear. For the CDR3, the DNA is TGCGCCAGCAGCCAACGGGCCAGCGAAGAGACCCAGTACTTC. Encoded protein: CASSQRASEETQYF.